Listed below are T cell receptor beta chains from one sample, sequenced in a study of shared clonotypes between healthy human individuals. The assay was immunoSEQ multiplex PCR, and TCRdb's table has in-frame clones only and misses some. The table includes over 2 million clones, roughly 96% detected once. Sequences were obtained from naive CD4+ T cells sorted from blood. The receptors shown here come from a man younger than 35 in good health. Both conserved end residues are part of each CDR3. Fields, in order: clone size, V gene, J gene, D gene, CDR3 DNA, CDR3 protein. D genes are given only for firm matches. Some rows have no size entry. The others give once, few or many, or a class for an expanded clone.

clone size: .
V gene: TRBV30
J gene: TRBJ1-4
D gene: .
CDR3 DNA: TGTGCCTGGACCTTAGGTTTCCAAGAAAAACTGTTTTTT
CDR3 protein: CAWTLGFQEKLFF

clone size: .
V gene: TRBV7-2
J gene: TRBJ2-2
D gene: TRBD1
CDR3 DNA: TGTGCCAGCAGCCAGGGACAGGGAACCGGGGAGCTGTTTTTT
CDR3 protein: CASSQGQGTGELFF

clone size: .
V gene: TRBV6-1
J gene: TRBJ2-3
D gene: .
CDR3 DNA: TGTGCCAGCACCAGGGCGGTAGGCACAGATACGCAGTATTTT
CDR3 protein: CASTRAVGTDTQYF

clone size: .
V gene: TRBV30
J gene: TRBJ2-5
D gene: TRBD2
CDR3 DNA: TGTGCCTGGAGACAGGGGACTAGCGGTCAAGAGACCCAGTACTTC
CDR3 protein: CAWRQGTSGQETQYF

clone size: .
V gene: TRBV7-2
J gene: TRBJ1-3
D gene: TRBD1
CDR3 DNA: TGTGCCAGCAGCTTAGATACAGGGGGACACTCTGGAAACACCATATATTTT
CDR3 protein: CASSLDTGGHSGNTIYF

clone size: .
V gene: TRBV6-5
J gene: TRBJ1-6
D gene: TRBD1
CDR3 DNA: TGTGCCAGCAGTTACTCCAGACAGGGGGCTAATTCACCCCTCCACTTT
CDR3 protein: CASSYSRQGANSPLHF

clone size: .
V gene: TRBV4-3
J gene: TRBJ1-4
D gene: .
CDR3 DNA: TGCGCCAGCAGCCAAGCAGGGAATGAAAAACTGTTTTTT
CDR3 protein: CASSQAGNEKLFF

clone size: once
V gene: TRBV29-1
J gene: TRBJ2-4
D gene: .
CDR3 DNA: TGCAGCGTTGACTCAATGGGGAAGGGAAACATTCAGTACTTC
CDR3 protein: CSVDSMGKGNIQYF

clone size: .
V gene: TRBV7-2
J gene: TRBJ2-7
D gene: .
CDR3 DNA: TGTGCCAGCAGCCTCGGGACACTCGAGCAGTACTTC
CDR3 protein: CASSLGTLEQYF

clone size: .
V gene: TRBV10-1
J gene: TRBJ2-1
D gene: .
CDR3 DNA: TGCGCCAGCAGCCCGGGACCACCGCATGAGCAGTTCTTC
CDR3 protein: CASSPGPPHEQFF

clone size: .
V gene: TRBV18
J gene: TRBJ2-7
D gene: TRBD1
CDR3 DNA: TGTGCCAGCTCAGCCCCGGGACAGGTCTACGAGCAGTACTTC
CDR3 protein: CASSAPGQVYEQYF

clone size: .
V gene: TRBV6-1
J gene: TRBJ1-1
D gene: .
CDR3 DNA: TGTGCCAGCAGGGGGAGACCCCCAATGAACACTGAAGCTTTCTTT
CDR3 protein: CASRGRPPMNTEAFF

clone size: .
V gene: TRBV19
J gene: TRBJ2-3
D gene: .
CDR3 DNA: TGTGCCAGTAGTATGTTGGATACGCAGTATTTT
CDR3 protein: CASSMLDTQYF

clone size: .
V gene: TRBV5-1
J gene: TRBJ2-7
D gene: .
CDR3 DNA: TGCGCCAGCAGTCGTGGGGGGAACTCCTACGAGCAGTACTTC
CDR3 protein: CASSRGGNSYEQYF

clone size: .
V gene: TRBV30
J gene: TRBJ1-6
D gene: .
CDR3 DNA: TGTGCCTGGAGCCCCGGACACGTCTCACCCCTCCACTTT
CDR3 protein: CAWSPGHVSPLHF

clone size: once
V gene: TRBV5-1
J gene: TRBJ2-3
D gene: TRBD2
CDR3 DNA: TGCGCCAGCAGCTTGGGAACTAGCGGGAGGACAGATACGCAGTATTTT
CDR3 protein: CASSLGTSGRTDTQYF

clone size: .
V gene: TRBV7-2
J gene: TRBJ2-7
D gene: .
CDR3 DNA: TGTGCCAGCAGCTCGCAACAAAGGGAGCAGTACTTC
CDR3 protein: CASSSQQREQYF

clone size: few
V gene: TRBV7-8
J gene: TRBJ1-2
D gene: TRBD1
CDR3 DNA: TGTGCCAGCAGCCCCCAGGGACAGAGCACCTATGGCTACACCTTC
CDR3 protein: CASSPQGQSTYGYTF

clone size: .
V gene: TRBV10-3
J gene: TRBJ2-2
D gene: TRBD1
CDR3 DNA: TGTGCCATTCTACCGGGACAGGGAAAGGAGGCCGGGGAGCTGTTTTTT
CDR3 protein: CAILPGQGKEAGELFF

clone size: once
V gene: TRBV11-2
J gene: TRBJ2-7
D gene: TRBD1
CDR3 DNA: TGTGCCAGCAGCACCCTCCGGGACAGGGAGCACGAGCAGTACTTC
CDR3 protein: CASSTLRDREHEQYF

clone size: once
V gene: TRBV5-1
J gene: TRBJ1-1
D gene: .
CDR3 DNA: TGCGCCAGCAGCTTGTGGGACATTCAGACTCCGAACACTGAAGCTTTCTTT
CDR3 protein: CASSLWDIQTPNTEAFF

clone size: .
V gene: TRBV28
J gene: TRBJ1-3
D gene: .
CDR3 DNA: TGTGCCAGCAGTTTTCCCTTGGGGCAACCGACTGGAAACACCATATATTTT
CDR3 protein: CASSFPLGQPTGNTIYF

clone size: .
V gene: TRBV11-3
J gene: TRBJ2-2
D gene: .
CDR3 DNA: TGTGCCAGCAGCTTAGGTCAAGGACGGGCGGCCGCGGGCACCGGGGAGCTGTTTTTT
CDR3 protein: CASSLGQGRAAAGTGELFF

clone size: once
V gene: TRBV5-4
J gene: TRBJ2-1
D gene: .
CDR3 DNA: TGTGCCAGCAACGAAGTAGGAACGAATGAGCAGTTCTTC
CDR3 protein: CASNEVGTNEQFF

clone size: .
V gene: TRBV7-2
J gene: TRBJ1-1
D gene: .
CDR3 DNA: TGTGCCAGCAGCTTTGGCCCGGACACTGAAGCTTTCTTT
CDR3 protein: CASSFGPDTEAFF

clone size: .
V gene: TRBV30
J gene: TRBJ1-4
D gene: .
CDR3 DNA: TGTGCCTGGAGAAAGGTAACTAATGAAAAACTGTTTTTT
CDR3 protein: CAWRKVTNEKLFF

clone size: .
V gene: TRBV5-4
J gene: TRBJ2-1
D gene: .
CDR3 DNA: TGTGCCAGCACCCGATCGGGGACCTCCTACAATGAGCAGTTCTTC
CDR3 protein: CASTRSGTSYNEQFF